Following are 20 T cell receptor beta chains from one sample sequenced in a study of blood T cell repertoires in COVID-19. Sequencing was performed with immunoSEQ multiplex PCR; in TCRdb, only in-frame clones are kept and a portion is missing. The table lists about 230,000 clones, 83% of them singletons. Sample: peripheral blood. The source is a man between 40 and 49 years old with active or convalescent COVID-19.

This clone turned up a few times. The chain is built from TRBV30 and TRBJ1-3; tentative D call: TRBD1 (6 bases). The CDR3 sequence is 12 residues long. V was clipped by 0 bases and J by 10 bases, with 10 bases between them. Germline V gene sequence: CDR1 GTSNPN, CDR2 SVGIG (reference sequence). In nucleotides, the CDR3 is TGTGCCTGGAGTGTACAGGGTGGGACCATATATTTT. It codes for CAWSVQGGTIYF. Full variable domain (remainder filled in from reference TRBV30 and TRBJ1-3): SQTIHQWPATLVQPVGSPLSLECTVEGTSNPNLYWYRQAAGRGLQLLFYSVGIGQISSEVPQNLSASRPQDRQFILSSKKLLLSDSGFYLCAWSVQGGTIYFGEGSWLTVV.

The V call is TRBV3-1 (or the pseudogene TRBV3-2), the J call TRBJ2-5, with 7 positions matching TRBD1. Germline CDR1 LGHDT, CDR2 YNNKEL (reference sequence). The CDR3 is 13 amino acids. V was pared by 4 bases and J by 8 bases, with 7 bases of the junction left unmatched. The CDR3: CASSPSTGHTQYF. The DNA for the CDR3 is TGTGCCAGCAGCCCCTCGACAGGGCATACCCAGTACTTC.

V gene TRBV28 combines with J gene TRBJ2-7; maybe TRBD2 (6 bases). From germline, CDR1 is MDHEN and CDR2 SYDVKM. This CDR3 region has 13 residues. Deletions cut 6 bases from V and 3 bases from J, with 12 bases between. The CDR3, as DNA: TGTGCCAGCAGGCATGGGACTCTCTACGAGCAGTACTTC. Translating gives CASRHGTLYEQYF.

V is TRBV5-5 and J is TRBJ1-1; no clear D gene. This CDR3 is 17 amino acids long. Germline V gene lookup returns CDR1 SGHKS and CDR2 YYEKEE (reference sequence). Trimming pared 2 bases from V and 5 bases from J, leaving 22 bases between. CDR3 protein: CASSFRESGVDGTEAFF. The CDR3 DNA is TGTGCCAGCAGCTTCCGAGAGAGCGGGGTAGATGGTACTGAAGCTTTCTTT.

The chain uses TRBV6-6 and TRBJ2-1; 12 nucleotides agree with TRBD1. The CDR3 has 22 amino acids. V was clipped by 5 bases and J by 8 bases; unmatched bases: 28. Germline V gene lookup returns CDR1 MNHNY and CDR2 SVGAGI (reference sequence). CDR3 bases: TGTGCCAGCAGTCGCGCCGGGACAGGGGGCAATCGGCGGGCGGTCAACCGGCATGAGCAGTTCTTC. It encodes CASSRAGTGGNRRAVNRHEQFF.

This clone was found a few times. J is TRBJ2-2 and V is TRBV11-3; D perhaps matches TRBD2 (6 bases). Trimming took 4 bases from V and 7 from J, leaving 16 bases between them. The CDR3 covers 15 residues. Germline V gene data show CDR1 as SGHNT and CDR2 as YENEEA. In DNA, the CDR3 is TGTGCCAGCAGCTCCCGTTGGGGGGACGACGGGGAGCTGTTTTTT. Its protein product is CASSSRWGDDGELFF.

This clone was seen more than once but under ten times. The rearrangement joins TRBV6-6 to TRBJ1-5; 7 bases agree with TRBD1. In germline, CDR1 is MNHNY, CDR2 SVGAGI (reference sequence). CDR3 size: 14 residues. The V segment lost 6 bases and the J segment 2 bases; nucleotides outside the gene matches: 4. In DNA, the CDR3 is TGTGCCAGCAGGACAGGGCAGGGCAATCAGCCCCAGCATTTT. Amino acid sequence: CASRTGQGNQPQHF.

The chain recombines TRBV5-5 with TRBJ2-5, with TRBD1 identical over 7 bases. Per germline, CDR1 SGHKS and CDR2 YYEKEE (reference sequence). Germline trimming cut 4 bases from V and 5 bases from J; bases unmatched to any gene: 14. The CDR3 consists of 16 residues. The CDR3 protein is CASSIGWDSPWETQYF. DNA for the CDR3: TGTGCCAGCAGCATCGGGTGGGACAGCCCTTGGGAGACCCAGTACTTC.

The chain combines TRBV2 with TRBJ2-2; 10 positions match TRBD1. Per germline, CDR1 SNHLY and CDR2 FYNNEI. J lost 4 bases, V lost 4 bases, and 3 bases had no gene match. This CDR3 comprises 15 residues. CDR3 nucleotide sequence: TGTGCCAGCAGTGTGGACAGGGGGGGCACCGGGGAGCTGTTTTTT. It is translated as CASSVDRGGTGELFF.

The V gene is TRBV3-1 (or the pseudogene TRBV3-2), the J gene TRBJ2-7; 12 nucleotides align to TRBD2. J was trimmed by 7 bases and V by 4 bases; bases with no gene match: 8. In germline, CDR1 is LGHDT, CDR2 YNNKEL (reference sequence). The CDR3 has 15 residues. The CDR3 DNA reads as TGTGCCAGCAGCCCACTTGGGACTAGCGGGCGGGAGCAGTACTTC. It yields the protein CASSPLGTSGREQYF.

The gene calls are TRBV5-4 and TRBJ1-1, with 9 bases identical to TRBD1. Trimming at V came to 4 bases and at J to 4 bases, leaving 5 bases not matched to a gene. Germline V CDR1 and CDR2: SGHNT, YYREEE (reference sequence). CDR3 length: 14 residues. The CDR3 sequence is CASSQTGGITEAFF. The CDR3 nucleotides are TGTGCCAGCAGCCAGACAGGGGGAATCACTGAAGCTTTCTTT.

The rearrangement joins TRBV13 to TRBJ1-2; no clear D. The germline CDR1 and CDR2 sequences are PRHDT and FYEKMQ (reference sequence). The V and J ends lost 2 bases and 4 bases respectively, with 14 bases between them. This CDR3 contains 15 residues. CDR3 sequence reads: CASSLMAERLYGYTF. The CDR3 coding sequence is TGTGCCAGCAGCTTAATGGCGGAACGACTCTATGGCTACACCTTC. Drawing the rest from reference TRBV13 and TRBJ1-2, the complete variable domain is AAGVIQSPRHLIKEKRETATLKCYPIPRHDTVYWYQQGPGQDPQFLISFYEKMQSDKGSIPDRFSAQQFSDYHSELNMSSLELGDSALYFCASSLMAERLYGYTFGSGTRLTVV.

This sequence joins TRBV15 and TRBJ2-7; D is possibly TRBD2 (5 bases). Looked up from germline, CDR1 is LNHNV and CDR2 is YYDKDF (reference sequence). The V end lost 0 bases, the J end lost 0 bases, and 12 bases lay between the germline ends. CDR3 length equals 16 residues. CDR3 bases: TGTGCCACCAGCAGAGATCCGGGATACAGCTCCTACGAGCAGTACTTC. Translated, it gives CATSRDPGYSSYEQYF.

The CDR3 sequence is CASSRGQNTEAFF. The CDR3 DNA sequence: TGTGCCAGCAGCCGGGGACAGAACACTGAAGCTTTCTTT. The V gene is TRBV5-8, the J gene TRBJ1-1, with a possible D match to TRBD1 (6 bases). The CDR3 loop spans 13 amino acids. Trimming cost V 4 bases and J 1 base, with 8 bases left between them. The V gene's germline CDR1 is SGHTS and CDR2 YDEGEE.

The chain couples TRBV5-6 to TRBJ2-5, with unresolved D. This CDR3 has 13 residues. V gave up 4 bases and J gave up 3 bases, with 10 bases separating them. Germline V gene sequence: CDR1 SGHDT, CDR2 YYEEEE. CDR3 in DNA: TGTGCCAGCAGCCTGAGACTGGAAGAGACCCAGTACTTC. It is translated as CASSLRLEETQYF.

The genes are TRBV29-1 and TRBJ1-1; perhaps TRBD1 as D (5 bases). Per germline, CDR1 SQVTM and CDR2 ANQGSEA. CDR3 length: 13 residues. Trimming removed 7 bases from V and 0 bases from J, with 12 bases in between. The CDR3: CSAHRPMNTEAFF. CDR3 nucleotides: TGCAGCGCTCACAGGCCTATGAACACTGAAGCTTTCTTT.

This clone was found once. CDR3 amino acids: CASSWTGETYEQYF. In DNA form, the CDR3 reads TGCGCCAGCAGCTGGACAGGGGAGACCTACGAGCAGTACTTC. This chain uses TRBV5-1 with TRBJ2-7, with TRBD1 identical over 9 bases. The J segment lost 2 bases and the V segment lost 3 bases, leaving 3 bases of the junction unmatched. Per germline, CDR1 SGHRS and CDR2 YFSETQ. This CDR3 is 14 amino acids long.

The chain has TRBV30 and TRBJ2-3; a weak D match, TRBD1 (5 bases). Germline lookup yields CDR1 GTSNPN and CDR2 SVGIG (reference sequence). The V end was cut by 4 bases, the J end by 6 bases, with 11 bases between. There are 12 residues in the CDR3. The CDR3 spells CAWKGAPDTQYF. The DNA for the CDR3 is TGTGCCTGGAAAGGGGCACCGGATACGCAGTATTTT.

The chain is built from TRBV4-1 and TRBJ1-1; D may be TRBD1 (6 bases). V shed 4 bases and J shed 1 base, with 22 bases lying between them. CDR1 MGHRA and CDR2 YSYEKL come from the germline V gene. The CDR3 is 18 amino acids. The CDR3 loop is CASSLSGIKYRANTEAFF. The CDR3 DNA reads as TGCGCCAGCAGCCTTTCTGGGATTAAGTACAGGGCGAACACTGAAGCTTTCTTT.

The chain joins TRBV5-8 to TRBJ2-1; D remains unclear. The germline CDR1 and CDR2 sequences are SGHTS and YDEGEE. The CDR3 runs to 15 residues. Between the trimmed V and J ends, which lost 7 bases and 2 bases, there was a span of 16 bases. CDR3 protein: CASCFAGHPYNEQFF. DNA of the CDR3: TGTGCCAGCTGTTTTGCTGGGCATCCCTACAATGAGCAGTTCTTC.